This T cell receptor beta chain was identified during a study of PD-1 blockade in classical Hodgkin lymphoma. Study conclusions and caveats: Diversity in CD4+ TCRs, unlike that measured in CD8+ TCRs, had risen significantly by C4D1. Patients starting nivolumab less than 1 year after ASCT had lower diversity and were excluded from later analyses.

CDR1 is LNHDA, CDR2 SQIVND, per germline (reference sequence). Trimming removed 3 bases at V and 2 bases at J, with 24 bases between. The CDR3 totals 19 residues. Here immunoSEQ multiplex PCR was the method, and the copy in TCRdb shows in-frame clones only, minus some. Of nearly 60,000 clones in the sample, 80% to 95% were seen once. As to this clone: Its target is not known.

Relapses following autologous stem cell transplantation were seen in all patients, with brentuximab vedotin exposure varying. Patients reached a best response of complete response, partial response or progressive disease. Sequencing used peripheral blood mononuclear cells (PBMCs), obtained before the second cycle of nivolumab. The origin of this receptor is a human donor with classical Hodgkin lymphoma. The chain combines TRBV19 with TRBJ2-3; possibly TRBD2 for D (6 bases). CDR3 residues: CASSMRLVDGRRPTDTQYF. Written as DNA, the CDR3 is TGTGCCAGTAGTATGCGCTTGGTGGACGGGAGACGTCCCACAGATACGCAGTATTTT.